A selection of T cell receptor beta chains follows, all from one sample in a study of blood T cell repertoires in COVID-19. Clones were sequenced by immunoSEQ multiplex PCR, and TCRdb holds only the in-frame ones, with some missing. The sample includes 200,000 to 250,000 clones, roughly 90% seen only once; the top ten take over 1.5%. Input material: peripheral blood. The receptors derive from a man aged 65 to 79 with acute or convalescent COVID-19. The CDR3 runs from the conserved cysteine through the conserved F or W. The D gene is left open where the match is weak. Clone size is not always given. Where it is, it says once, few, many or a class for expanded clones.

v_gene,j_gene,d_gene,abundance,CDR3aa,CDR3nt
TRBV7-9,TRBJ2-5,TRBD2,once,CASSPGTSGRKTQYF,TGTGCCAGCAGCCCCGGGACTAGCGGGAGAAAGACCCAGTACTTC
TRBV6-5,TRBJ2-7,TRBD1,.,CASRPGGLYEQYF,TGTGCCAGCAGACCAGGGGGCCTCTACGAGCAGTACTTC
TRBV7-2,TRBJ2-3,TRBD1,.,CASSPGQGAITQYF,TGTGCCAGCAGCCCTGGACAGGGGGCGATTACGCAGTATTTT
TRBV12-3/TRBV12-4,TRBJ2-1,.,.,CASSLREQFF,TGTGCCAGCAGTTTACGTGAGCAGTTCTTC
TRBV5-4,TRBJ2-7,TRBD1,.,CASSNTGTGFGEQYF,TGTGCCAGCAGTAATACCGGGACAGGGTTTGGCGAGCAGTACTTC
TRBV6-2/TRBV6-3,TRBJ1-2,TRBD1,.,CASSYLGTESNYGYTF,TGTGCCAGCAGTTACCTCGGGACAGAATCTAACTATGGCTACACCTTC
TRBV7-8,TRBJ2-7,.,.,CASSLRAEDVSYEQYF,TGTGCCAGCAGCCTCAGAGCGGAAGACGTTTCCTACGAGCAGTACTTC
TRBV20-1,TRBJ1-1,.,once,CSASPGKTEAFF,TGCAGTGCTAGTCCGGGGAAAACTGAAGCTTTCTTT
TRBV18,TRBJ1-4,TRBD1,.,CASSGTGNEKLFF,TGTGCCAGCTCGGGGACAGGGAATGAAAAACTGTTTTTT
TRBV7-8,TRBJ1-5,.,.,CASSFTAGAYSNQPQHF,TGTGCCAGCAGCTTCACTGCCGGAGCCTATAGCAATCAGCCCCAGCATTTT
TRBV3-1/TRBV3-2,TRBJ2-1,TRBD1,.,CASSRDREDNNEQFF,TGTGCCAGCAGCCGGGACAGGGAAGACAACAATGAGCAGTTCTTC
TRBV10-3,TRBJ1-6,TRBD1,.,CAISETGDVNSPLHF,TGTGCCATCAGTGAGACAGGGGATGTTAATTCACCCCTCCACTTT
TRBV6-1,TRBJ2-7,.,.,CASSVEPYLSSYEQYF,TGTGCCAGCAGTGTCGAGCCATATCTGAGCTCCTACGAGCAGTACTTC
TRBV5-6,TRBJ2-1,TRBD2,.,CASSLEIGTSGSIWEQFF,TGTGCCAGCAGCCTCGAGATAGGGACTAGCGGGAGTATCTGGGAGCAGTTCTTC
TRBV4-2,TRBJ1-4,.,.,CASSQEVQATNEKLFF,TGTGCCAGCAGCCAAGAGGTACAGGCAACTAATGAAAAACTGTTTTTT
TRBV2,TRBJ1-2,.,.,CASRGAVGGYTF,TGTGCCAGCCGGGGGGCGGTCGGGGGCTACACCTTC
TRBV7-3,TRBJ2-1,.,.,CASSFAGPPYNEQFF,TGTGCCAGCAGCTTTGCGGGGCCTCCCTACAATGAGCAGTTCTTC
TRBV5-1,TRBJ1-2,.,.,CASSLTTDTYGYTF,TGCGCCAGCAGCCTGACGACAGACACTTATGGCTACACCTTC
TRBV4-2,TRBJ2-7,.,once,CASSLRSSSLNEQYF,TGTGCCAGCAGCCTCCGGAGTAGTAGTCTCAACGAGCAGTACTTC
TRBV18,TRBJ2-4,TRBD1,.,CASSALGQARLAKNIQYF,TGTGCCAGCTCAGCGCTTGGACAGGCGAGATTAGCCAAAAACATTCAGTACTTC
TRBV27,TRBJ1-3,.,.,CASKGQGGNTIYF,TGTGCCAGCAAAGGGCAGGGGGGAAACACCATATATTTT
TRBV2,TRBJ2-5,.,.,CASSTGGVYAETQYF,TGTGCCAGCAGTACAGGGGGGGTCTATGCCGAGACCCAGTACTTC
TRBV28,TRBJ2-7,TRBD2,.,CATLAGTHGMKLEQYF,TGTGCCACCTTAGCGGGAACACACGGAATGAAGCTAGAGCAGTACTTC
TRBV7-9,TRBJ2-1,.,.,CASSLTGSNEQFF,TGTGCCAGCAGCTTAACAGGGTCCAATGAGCAGTTCTTC
TRBV21-1,TRBJ1-4,.,.,CASSKVTPGQGLRRINATNEKLFF,TGTGCCAGCAGCAAAGTTACGCCGGGACAGGGGCTTCGGAGGATTAATGCAACTAATGAAAAACTGTTTTTT
TRBV6-5,TRBJ2-2,TRBD2,.,CASSYSARGVRELFF,TGTGCCAGCAGTTACTCGGCCCGGGGGGTCAGGGAGCTGTTTTTT
TRBV7-2,TRBJ2-1,TRBD2,.,CASSYRTSFGSEQFF,TGTGCCAGCAGCTATCGGACTAGTTTTGGTTCTGAGCAGTTCTTC
TRBV28,TRBJ1-1,.,.,CASSRGKTEAFF,TGTGCCAGCAGCCGAGGGAAAACTGAAGCTTTCTTT
TRBV5-1,TRBJ2-3,TRBD1,.,CASSRDRVTDTQYF,TGCGCCAGCAGCCGGGACAGGGTCACAGATACGCAGTATTTT
TRBV27,TRBJ2-2,.,few,CASSLEDRGYGELFF,TGTGCCAGCAGTCTGGAGGACAGAGGGTACGGGGAGCTGTTTTTT
TRBV7-2,TRBJ2-1,.,.,CASSLSAEQFF,TGTGCCAGCAGCTTGTCAGCGGAACAGTTCTTC
TRBV7-2,TRBJ2-7,.,.,CASSSGHANYEQYF,TGTGCCAGCAGCTCGGGACACGCCAACTACGAGCAGTACTTC
TRBV6-5,TRBJ2-4,TRBD2,.,CATKREPSPKNIQYF,TGTGCCACCAAGCGGGAGCCGAGCCCAAAAAACATTCAGTACTTC